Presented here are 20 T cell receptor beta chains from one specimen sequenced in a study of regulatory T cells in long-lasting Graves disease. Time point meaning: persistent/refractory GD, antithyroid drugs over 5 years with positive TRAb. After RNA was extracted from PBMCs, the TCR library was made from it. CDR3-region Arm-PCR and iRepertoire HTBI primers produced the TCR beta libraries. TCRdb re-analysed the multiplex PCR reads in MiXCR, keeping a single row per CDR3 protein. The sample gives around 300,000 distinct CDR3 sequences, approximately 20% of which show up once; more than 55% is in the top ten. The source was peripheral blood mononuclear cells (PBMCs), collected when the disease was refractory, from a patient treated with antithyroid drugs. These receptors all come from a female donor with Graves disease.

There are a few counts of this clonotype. The DNA for the CDR3 is TGCGCCAGCAGCCAAGATCCGGGGCCGACCACCGGGGAGCTGTTTTTT. This codes for CASSQDPGPTTGELFF. The chain joins TRBV4-3 to TRBJ2-2, with D perhaps TRBD1 or TRBD2 (5 bases each). V lost 0 bases and J lost 4, with 12 bases in between. The CDR3 extends over 16 amino acids. The V gene's germline CDR1 is LGHNA and CDR2 YSLEER.

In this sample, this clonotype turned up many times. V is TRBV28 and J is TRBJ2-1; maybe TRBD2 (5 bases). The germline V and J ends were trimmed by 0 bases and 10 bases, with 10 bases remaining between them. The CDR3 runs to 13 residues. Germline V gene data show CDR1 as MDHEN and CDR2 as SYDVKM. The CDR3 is CASSLWDWREQFF. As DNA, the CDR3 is TGTGCCAGCAGTTTATGGGACTGGAGGGAGCAGTTCTTC.

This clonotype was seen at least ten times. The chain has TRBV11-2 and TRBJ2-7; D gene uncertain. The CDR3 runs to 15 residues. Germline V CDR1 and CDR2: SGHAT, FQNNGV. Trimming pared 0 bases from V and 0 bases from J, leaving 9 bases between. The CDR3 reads CASSLDAATSYEQYF. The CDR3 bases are TGTGCCAGCAGCTTAGACGCAGCGACCTCCTACGAGCAGTACTTC.

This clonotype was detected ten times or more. CDR3 DNA: TGTGCCAGCAGTTTCCAGCGGGGCTACGAGCAGTACTTC. Translating gives CASSFQRGYEQYF. The chain joins TRBV28 to TRBJ2-7, with 7 bases identical to TRBD2. The CDR3 extends over 13 amino acids. Germline V gene sequence: CDR1 MDHEN, CDR2 SYDVKM. After removal of 3 bases from V and 3 bases from J, the junction contained 2 bases not matched to a gene.

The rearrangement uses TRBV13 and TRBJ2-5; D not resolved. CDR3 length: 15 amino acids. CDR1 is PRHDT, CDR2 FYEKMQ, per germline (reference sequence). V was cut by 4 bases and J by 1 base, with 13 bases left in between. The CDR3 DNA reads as TGTGCCAGCAGCTCGACTCGGTTTATCCAAGAGACCCAGTACTTC. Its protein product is CASSSTRFIQETQYF.

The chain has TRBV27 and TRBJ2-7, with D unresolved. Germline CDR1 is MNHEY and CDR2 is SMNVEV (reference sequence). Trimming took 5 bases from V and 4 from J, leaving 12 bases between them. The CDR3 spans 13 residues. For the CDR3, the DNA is TGTGCCAGCAGTCCGTCCCGACCGTACGAGCAGTACTTC. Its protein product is CASSPSRPYEQYF.

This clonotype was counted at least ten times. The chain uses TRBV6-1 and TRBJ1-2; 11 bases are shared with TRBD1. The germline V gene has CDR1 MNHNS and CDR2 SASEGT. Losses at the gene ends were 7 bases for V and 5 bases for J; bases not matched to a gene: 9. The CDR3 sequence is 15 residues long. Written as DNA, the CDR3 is TGTGCCAGCATGCCATTGGGACAGGGGGTATATGGCTACACCTTC. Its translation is CASMPLGQGVYGYTF.

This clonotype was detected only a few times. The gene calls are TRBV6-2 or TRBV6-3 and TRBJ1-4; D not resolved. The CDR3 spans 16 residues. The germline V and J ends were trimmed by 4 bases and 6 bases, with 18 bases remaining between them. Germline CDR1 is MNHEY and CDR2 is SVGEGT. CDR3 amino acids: CASSSTLASGDEKLFF. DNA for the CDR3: TGTGCCAGCAGTTCCACTTTAGCGAGCGGGGATGAAAAACTGTTTTTT.

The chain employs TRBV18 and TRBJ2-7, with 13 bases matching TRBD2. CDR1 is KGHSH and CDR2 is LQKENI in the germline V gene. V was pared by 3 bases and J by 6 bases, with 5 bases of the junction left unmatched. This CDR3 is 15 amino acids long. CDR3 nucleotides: TGTGCCAGCTCACCCCTTACTAGCGGGAGGGGCGAGCAGTACTTC. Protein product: CASSPLTSGRGEQYF.

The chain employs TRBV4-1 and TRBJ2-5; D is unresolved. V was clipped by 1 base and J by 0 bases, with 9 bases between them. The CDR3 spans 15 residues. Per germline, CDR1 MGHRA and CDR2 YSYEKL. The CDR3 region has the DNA TGCGCCAGCAGCCAAGTATGGGTCAACCAAGAGACCCAGTACTTC. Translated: CASSQVWVNQETQYF.

In DNA form, the CDR3 reads TGCGCCAGCAGCTCCATGGAGGGATCTGGAGAGCAGTACTTC. It codes for CASSSMEGSGEQYF. J is TRBJ2-7 and V is TRBV5-1, with D possibly being TRBD2 (6 bases). Germline values: CDR1 SGHRS, CDR2 YFSETQ. V was cut by 3 bases and J by 7 bases, with 17 bases left in between. This CDR3 has 14 residues.

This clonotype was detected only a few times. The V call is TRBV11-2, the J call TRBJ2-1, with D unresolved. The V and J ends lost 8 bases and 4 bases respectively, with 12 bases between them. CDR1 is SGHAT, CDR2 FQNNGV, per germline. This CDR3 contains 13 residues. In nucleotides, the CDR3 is TGTGCCAGCTCCCTGGCGTTATACAATGAGCAGTTCTTC. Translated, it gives CASSLALYNEQFF.

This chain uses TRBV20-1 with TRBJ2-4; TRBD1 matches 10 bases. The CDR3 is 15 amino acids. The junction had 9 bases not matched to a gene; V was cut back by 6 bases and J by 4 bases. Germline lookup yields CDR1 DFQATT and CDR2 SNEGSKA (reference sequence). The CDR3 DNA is TGCAGTGCCGACCCGGGACAGGGGTCAAAAAACATTCAGTACTTC. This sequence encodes CSADPGQGSKNIQYF.

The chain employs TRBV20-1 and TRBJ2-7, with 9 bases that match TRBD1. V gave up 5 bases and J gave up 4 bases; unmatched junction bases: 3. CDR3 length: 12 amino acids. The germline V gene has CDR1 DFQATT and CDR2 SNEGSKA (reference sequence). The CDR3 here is CSAGTGSYEQYF. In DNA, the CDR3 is TGCAGTGCTGGGACAGGGTCGTACGAGCAGTACTTC.

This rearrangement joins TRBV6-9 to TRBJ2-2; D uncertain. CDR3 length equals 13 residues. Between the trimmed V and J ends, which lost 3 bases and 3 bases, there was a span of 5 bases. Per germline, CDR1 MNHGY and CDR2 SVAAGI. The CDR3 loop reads CASSYRDTGELFF. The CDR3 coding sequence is TGTGCCAGCAGTTACCGCGACACCGGGGAGCTGTTTTTT.

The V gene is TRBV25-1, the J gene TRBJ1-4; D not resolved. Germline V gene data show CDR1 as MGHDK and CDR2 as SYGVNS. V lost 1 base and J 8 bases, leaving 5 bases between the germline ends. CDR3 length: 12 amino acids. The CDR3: CASSELGEKLFF. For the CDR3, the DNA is TGTGCCAGCAGTGAATTGGGAGAAAAACTGTTTTTT.

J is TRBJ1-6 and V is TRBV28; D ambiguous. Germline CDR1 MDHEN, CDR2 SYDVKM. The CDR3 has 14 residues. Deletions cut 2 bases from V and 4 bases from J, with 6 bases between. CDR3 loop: CASSLQSYNSPLHF. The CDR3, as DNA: TGTGCCAGCAGTTTACAGAGTTATAATTCACCCCTCCACTTT.

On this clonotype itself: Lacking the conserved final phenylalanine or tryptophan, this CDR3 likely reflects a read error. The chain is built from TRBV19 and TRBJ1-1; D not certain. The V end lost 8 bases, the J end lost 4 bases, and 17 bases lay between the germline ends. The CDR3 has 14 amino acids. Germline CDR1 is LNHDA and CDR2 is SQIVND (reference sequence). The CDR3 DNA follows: TGTGCCAGTCTAATCGCGGGAAGTGGCACTGAAGCTTTCTCT. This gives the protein CASLIAGSGTEAFS.

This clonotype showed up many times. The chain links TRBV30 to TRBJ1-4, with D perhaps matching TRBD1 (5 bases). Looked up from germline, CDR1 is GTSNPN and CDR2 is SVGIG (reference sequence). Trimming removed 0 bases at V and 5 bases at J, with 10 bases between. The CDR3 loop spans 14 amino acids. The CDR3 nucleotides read TGTGCCTGGAGTGTACGCGGGGCAAATGAAAAACTGTTTTTT. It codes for CAWSVRGANEKLFF.

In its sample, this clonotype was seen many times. CDR3 sequence reads: CATSDVLGTEAFF. DNA of the CDR3: TGTGCCACCAGTGACGTTCTTGGGACTGAAGCTTTCTTT. The chain is built from TRBV24-1 and TRBJ1-1; D is unresolved. The CDR3 is made up of 13 amino acids. V was trimmed by 4 bases and J by 5 bases, leaving 10 bases between them. The V gene's germline CDR1 is KGHDR and CDR2 SFDVKD.